These T cell receptor beta chains were read from a single sample in a study of T cells in Graves' hyperthyroidism and ophthalmopathy. One entry per CDR3 protein results from TCRdb running MiXCR on the multiplex PCR reads. The sample gives 640,000 or so distinct CDR3 sequences, around 14% of which show up once; 6.5% to 9% is in the top ten. Specimen: blood. These receptors originate from a woman aged 18-29 years with Graves' ophthalmopathy. The CDR3 runs from the conserved cysteine through the conserved F or W. D genes are given only for firm matches. Clone size is shown for a subset of rows, as once, few, many or a class of expanded clone.

J	D	size	V	DNA	CDR3
TRBJ1-5	NA	many	TRBV6-1	TGTGCCAGCAGCCCAGTCAGGGCTAATCAGCCCCAGCATTTT	CASSPVRANQPQHF
TRBJ2-7	TRBD1	many	TRBV18	TGTGCCAGCTCACGAACAGGGGGTTACGACGAGCAGTACTTC	CASSRTGGYDEQYF
TRBJ2-5	NA	many	TRBV6-2/TRBV6-3	TGTGCCAGCAGTTCACTACACCGACAGGCCCAAGAGACCCAGTACTTC	CASSSLHRQAQETQYF
TRBJ2-3	NA	NA	TRBV7-9	TGTGCCAGCAAGGGGCCGGGGAAGCACGCAGATACGCAGTATTTT	CASKGPGKHADTQYF
TRBJ1-3	NA	many	TRBV7-2	TGTGCCAGCAGCTTAGACGACAGCCGCTCTGGAAACACCATATATTTT	CASSLDDSRSGNTIYF
TRBJ1-1	TRBD1	many	TRBV29-1	TGCAGCGCCCGGAACAGGGGACGGGAAGCTTTCTTT	CSARNRGREAFF
TRBJ2-3	NA	many	TRBV20-1	TGCAGTGCGGACCGGCGGGGCACAGATACGCAGTATTTT	CSADRRGTDTQYF
TRBJ2-5	TRBD2	many	TRBV20-1	TGCAGTGCTAATCTTGCCCCAAGCGGGGCTGGGTACCAAGAGACCCAGTACTTC	CSANLAPSGAGYQETQYF
TRBJ1-4	TRBD1	NA	TRBV6-1	TGTGCCAGCAGGGGGACAGGGAATGGTGAAAAACTGTTTTTT	CASRGTGNGEKLFF
TRBJ1-2	NA	few	TRBV19	TGTGCCAGTAGCGCCCCCGAGGACATCTTACTTCCCCACTATGGCTACACCTTC	CASSAPEDILLPHYGYTF
TRBJ1-6	NA	NA	TRBV11-1	TGTGCCAGCAGCGCCGCGGGACATGTTGATTCACCCCTCCACTTT	CASSAAGHVDSPLHF
TRBJ2-3	NA	NA	TRBV7-8	TGTGCCAGCACCCACGGAGGGGCTAGCACAGATACGCAGTATTTT	CASTHGGASTDTQYF
TRBJ1-5	NA	few	TRBV7-9	TGTGCCAGCAGCTCCCAGGATAGCAATCAGCCCCAGCATTTT	CASSSQDSNQPQHF
TRBJ2-2	TRBD2	many	TRBV28	TGTGCCAGCAGTTTACGCAACCGCGCCCTAGCGGGACGCACCGGGGAGCTGTTTTTT	CASSLRNRALAGRTGELFF
TRBJ2-2	TRBD2	NA	TRBV11-3	TGTGCCAGCAGCTTAGAGGGACTAGCGGGAGGCACCGGGGAGCTGTTTTTT	CASSLEGLAGGTGELFF
TRBJ1-4	NA	NA	TRBV19	TGTGCCAGTAGTATTGGTGCGGCGGCTTATAATGAAAAACTGTTTTTT	CASSIGAAAYNEKLFF
TRBJ2-1	TRBD2	few	TRBV11-2	TGTGCCAGCAGCTCAGGACTAGTCCACAATGAGCAGTTCTTC	CASSSGLVHNEQFF
TRBJ1-1	NA	many	TRBV12-3/TRBV12-4	TGTGCCAGCATCCTAGGAGGGAGGGGCACTGAAGCTTTCTTT	CASILGGRGTEAFF
TRBJ2-2	TRBD2	NA	TRBV27	TGCGCCAGCAGCCTCCGACTAGCGGGACTAAACACCGGGGAGCTGTTTTTT	CASSLRLAGLNTGELFF
TRBJ2-7	NA	NA	TRBV9	TGTGCCAGCAGCGTAGAGGGGGACGGCTACGAGCAGTACTTC	CASSVEGDGYEQYF
TRBJ1-2	TRBD1	many	TRBV24-1	TGTGCCACCAGTGATCTATCAGGGGGCGCCGAGGGCTACACCTTC	CATSDLSGGAEGYTF
TRBJ1-2	NA	many	TRBV5-8	TGTGCCAGCAGCTTGGCAGGAGCAGGGCATTATGGCTACACCTTC	CASSLAGAGHYGYTF
TRBJ2-1	NA	NA	TRBV9	TGTGCCAGCAGCCAACGGACGCAGGAGGAGCAGTTCTTC	CASSQRTQEEQFF
TRBJ2-1	TRBD1	NA	TRBV9	TGTGCCAGCAGCGTTTCAGGGGGTTCGTACCACAATGAGCAGTTCTTC	CASSVSGGSYHNEQFF
TRBJ1-1	TRBD1	NA	TRBV6-4	TGTGCCAGCAGTGACCAGGGGGGCGCGGCTGAAGCTTTCTTT	CASSDQGGAAEAFF
TRBJ1-3	NA	NA	TRBV6-1	TGTGCCAGCGATCCATCTGGAAACACCATATATTTT	CASDPSGNTIYF
TRBJ2-5	TRBD2	many	TRBV28	TGTGCCAGCAGTTTAAATCAAGTGGGACTAGCGGGACGTCAAGAGACCCAGTACTTC	CASSLNQVGLAGRQETQYF
TRBJ2-1	NA	few	TRBV29-1	TGCAGCGCAGCCCCAGGGACCTTCTCCTACAATGAGCAGTTCTTC	CSAAPGTFSYNEQFF
TRBJ2-2	TRBD2	many	TRBV9	TGTGCCAGCAGCCCACTAGCGGGAGGGCCGCACACCGGGGAGCTGTTTTTT	CASSPLAGGPHTGELFF
TRBJ2-7	NA	many	TRBV9	TGTGCCAGCAGCGTAGGTGGGAGTACGGACGAGCAGTACTTC	CASSVGGSTDEQYF
TRBJ2-7	NA	NA	TRBV20-1	TGCAGTGCTAGAGGTTTGCGGGACTCTTTGATAGACGAGCAGTACTTC	CSARGLRDSLIDEQYF
TRBJ2-7	TRBD2	many	TRBV27	TGTGCCAGCAGTCGGGCGGGGGGGGCTGTGGGCTACGAGCAGTACTTC	CASSRAGGAVGYEQYF
TRBJ1-2	NA	many	TRBV11-3	TGTGCCAGCAGCGTAGAGATGGACTATGGCTACACCTTC	CASSVEMDYGYTF
TRBJ1-1	TRBD1	many	TRBV7-2	TGTGCCAGCAGCTTAGTTTCAGGGGGGGCGGCTGAAGCTTTCTTT	CASSLVSGGAAEAFF
TRBJ2-2	TRBD1	NA	TRBV24-1	TGTGCCACCAGTGAATTTGACAGGGAACGGGTGACCGGGGAGCTGTTTTTT	CATSEFDRERVTGELFF
TRBJ1-1	NA	NA	TRBV7-9	TGTGCCAGCAGCTTAGCCTTGGGCACTGAAGCTTTCTTT	CASSLALGTEAFF
TRBJ2-5	NA	many	TRBV5-8	TGTGCCAGCAGCTTAGAGTCCTGGTACCAAGAGACCCAGTACTTC	CASSLESWYQETQYF
TRBJ1-5	NA	many	TRBV7-9	TGTGCCAGCAGCTTTTCCGGGGACTTCAATCAGCCCCAGCATTTT	CASSFSGDFNQPQHF
TRBJ2-3	NA	many	TRBV7-3	TGTGCCAGCAGCCCCCAACTGGGACCCACAGATACGCAGTATTTT	CASSPQLGPTDTQYF
TRBJ1-1	TRBD1	NA	TRBV6-1	TGTGCCAGCAGTGCCGGGACAGGGTCTCGGTCATCTGAAGCTTTCTTT	CASSAGTGSRSSEAFF
TRBJ2-5	TRBD1	NA	TRBV5-4	TGTGCCAGCAGCGCATGGACAGGGGGAGAGACCCAGTACTTC	CASSAWTGGETQYF
TRBJ2-5	TRBD2	NA	TRBV7-3	TGTGCCAGCAGCTTACGAACTAGCGGGAGGGCCGGGAGGAAGACCCAGTACTTC	CASSLRTSGRAGRKTQYF
TRBJ1-2	NA	few	TRBV29-1	TGCAGCGTTGCCCAGGTGGACTATGGCTACACCTTC	CSVAQVDYGYTF
TRBJ2-7	TRBD1	NA	TRBV20-1	TGCAGTGCAACCGGGACAGCCGCCGAAGAGCAGTACTTC	CSATGTAAEEQYF
TRBJ2-2	NA	NA	TRBV27	TGTGCCAGCAGTTGGGGGTTTAACACCGGGGAGCTGTTTTTT	CASSWGFNTGELFF
TRBJ2-3	NA	many	TRBV6-1	TGTGCCAGCAGTTACGGTGCGGGCAGTACCACAGATACGCAGTATTTT	CASSYGAGSTTDTQYF
TRBJ1-1	NA	NA	TRBV7-9	TGTGCCAGCAGCTTCGAACAGGGAATAACTGAAGCTTTCTTT	CASSFEQGITEAFF
TRBJ2-3	NA	few	TRBV19	TGTGCCAGTAGTGTCGTAGTCGGCCCACTGGATACGCAGTATTTT	CASSVVVGPLDTQYF
TRBJ2-6	NA	many	TRBV11-1	TGTGCCAGCAGCTTCACCACAGGGTCTGGGGCCAACGTCCTGACTTTC	CASSFTTGSGANVLTF
TRBJ2-3	NA	NA	TRBV24-1	TGTGCCACCAGGTACAGGAGCACAGATACGCAGTATTTT	CATRYRSTDTQYF
TRBJ2-1	TRBD2	NA	TRBV5-5	TGTGCCAGCAGCACGACTAGCGGGAGGGCTGGTGAGCAGTTCTTC	CASSTTSGRAGEQFF
TRBJ2-1	NA	NA	TRBV29-1	TGCAGCGTTGATCGACAGCAAACCTACAATGAGCAGTTCTTC	CSVDRQQTYNEQFF
TRBJ1-6	NA	many	TRBV20-1	TGCAGTGCTAGAGTAGAGGACAGAGATAATTCACCCCTCCACTTT	CSARVEDRDNSPLHF